This T cell receptor beta chain stems from a study of blood T cell repertoires in COVID-19. As for the study in general: Some COVID-19 samples were acute and others convalescent; all came from the United States, Italy and Spain. The analysed material was cDNA or gDNA that came from T cells, B-cell-depleted T cells, or PBMCs.

Method: immunoSEQ multiplex PCR; TCRdb's copy keeps in-frame clones and lacks some. Here the sample spans some 370,000 clones, around 90% being singletons. V gave up 5 bases and J gave up 3 bases; unmatched junction bases: 22. The CDR3 is made up of 19 amino acids. Germline V gives CDR1 MNHEY, CDR2 SMNVEV (reference sequence). This rearrangement joins TRBV27 to TRBJ2-7; 7 bases agree with TRBD1. This clonotype was obtained from a man aged 18 to 29 with active or convalescent COVID-19. Source material: peripheral blood. CDR3 amino acids: CASSPNYPSGTAFFYEQYF. The DNA of the CDR3 is TGTGCCAGCAGTCCAAATTACCCATCCGGGACAGCCTTCTTCTACGAGCAGTACTTC.